The rows below give T cell receptor beta chains drawn from one sample of a study of blood T cell repertoires in COVID-19. The repertoire was sequenced with immunoSEQ multiplex PCR; TCRdb's copy has only in-frame clones and lacks some. The data show roughly 190,000 clones, with around four fifths seen just once and about 10% held by the top ten. Sequenced material: PBMCs or T cells enriched from blood (not recorded which). All receptors come from a man aged 40-49 years who had recovered from COVID-19. Each CDR3 is given with its conserved first and last residue. The D gene is left open where the match is weak. Expanded clones are given a class, and other clones once, few, many or no size at all.

v_gene	abundance	j_gene	d_gene	CDR3aa	CDR3nt
TRBV30	.	TRBJ2-1	TRBD2	CAWSSAGVSQFF	TGTGCCTGGAGTTCGGCGGGGGTGTCGCAGTTCTTC
TRBV30	.	TRBJ1-4	TRBD1	CAWGGQPNEKLFF	TGTGCCTGGGGGGGACAGCCTAATGAAAAACTGTTTTTT
TRBV3-1/TRBV3-2	once	TRBJ1-5	TRBD1	CASSPDRAGGQPQHF	TGTGCCAGCAGCCCAGACAGGGCGGGAGGTCAGCCCCAGCATTTT
TRBV28	.	TRBJ2-7	TRBD2	CASSLVSGRTEQYF	TGTGCCAGCAGTTTAGTTAGCGGGAGAACCGAGCAGTACTTC
TRBV19	.	TRBJ1-5	.	CASSIPARGGQPQHF	TGTGCCAGTAGTATACCGGCCCGCGGGGGGCAGCCCCAGCATTTT
TRBV7-3	.	TRBJ2-1	TRBD1	CASSPRQGKNEQFF	TGTGCCAGCAGCCCTCGACAGGGAAAGAATGAGCAGTTCTTC
TRBV3-1/TRBV3-2	once	TRBJ2-6	.	CASSQVTGSSSGANVLTF	TGTGCCAGCAGCCAAGTCACAGGGAGTAGCTCTGGGGCCAACGTCCTGACTTTC
TRBV7-9	few	TRBJ2-2	.	CASSLGHTGELFF	TGTGCCAGCAGCTTAGGGCACACCGGGGAGCTGTTTTTT
TRBV5-1	.	TRBJ1-2	TRBD1	CASSGGQGPYGYTF	TGCGCCAGCAGCGGGGGACAGGGGCCCTATGGCTACACCTTC
TRBV5-1	.	TRBJ1-1	TRBD1	CASSSGTVLGTEAFF	TGCGCCAGCAGCTCGGGGACAGTTCTTGGCACTGAAGCTTTCTTT
TRBV6-7	.	TRBJ2-1	TRBD2	CASSYSKGCGLGSSNEQFF	TGTGCCAGCAGTTACTCGAAGGGTTGCGGACTAGGCAGTTCCAATGAGCAGTTCTTC
TRBV29-1	.	TRBJ1-2	.	CSVVQGYGYTF	TGCAGCGTAGTACAGGGATATGGCTACACCTTC
TRBV28	.	TRBJ1-6	.	CASSRPGASYNSPLHF	TGTGCCAGCAGCCGACCAGGGGCCTCCTATAATTCACCCCTCCACTTT
TRBV19	.	TRBJ2-5	TRBD2	CASSGTILETQYF	TGTGCCAGTAGCGGGACTATATTAGAGACCCAGTACTTC
TRBV6-5	.	TRBJ2-1	TRBD1	CASSSLRTGRNEQFF	TGTGCCAGCAGTTCCCTCCGGACAGGGCGCAATGAGCAGTTCTTC
TRBV3-1/TRBV3-2	.	TRBJ2-1	TRBD1	CASSQPAGTDQFF	TGTGCCAGCAGCCAACCCGCCGGGACAGACCAGTTCTTC
TRBV5-8	.	TRBJ2-2	.	CASSLVPTNTGELFF	TGTGCCAGCAGCTTGGTTCCTACGAACACCGGGGAGCTGTTTTTT
TRBV5-1	.	TRBJ2-5	TRBD1	CASSWTGGGEETQYF	TGCGCCAGCAGCTGGACAGGGGGCGGTGAGGAGACCCAGTACTTC
TRBV7-9	.	TRBJ1-1	.	CASTKYGMNTEAFF	TGTGCCAGCACCAAATACGGGATGAACACTGAAGCTTTCTTT
TRBV7-2	.	TRBJ2-3	TRBD2	CASSLEAGTDTQYF	TGTGCCAGCAGCTTAGAAGCGGGAACAGATACGCAGTATTTT
TRBV7-6	once	TRBJ2-3	TRBD2	CASSLSGLADTSTDTQYF	TGTGCCAGCAGCTTAAGTGGGCTAGCGGACACTAGCACAGATACGCAGTATTTT
TRBV5-1	.	TRBJ2-1	TRBD2	CASSPPGREVFHEQFF	TGCGCCAGCAGCCCGCCCGGGCGGGAGGTTTTCCATGAGCAGTTCTTC
TRBV19	.	TRBJ2-1	TRBD2	CASRVSGSSYNEQFF	TGTGCCAGTAGGGTTAGCGGGAGCTCCTACAATGAGCAGTTCTTC
TRBV20-1	.	TRBJ2-4	.	CSVPQGIQYF	TGCAGTGTCCCACAGGGAATTCAGTACTTC
TRBV10-3	once	TRBJ1-4	.	CAISEGPEPPLEKLFF	TGTGCCATCAGTGAGGGGCCAGAACCACCTCTTGAAAAACTGTTTTTT
TRBV12-3/TRBV12-4	.	TRBJ2-2	.	CASSSITGELFF	TGTGCCAGCAGTTCAATTACCGGGGAGCTGTTTTTT
TRBV29-1	.	TRBJ2-1	.	CSVEEGEQFF	TGCAGCGTTGAGGAGGGGGAGCAGTTCTTC
TRBV7-2	once	TRBJ1-4	TRBD1	CASSLMGQGGEKLFF	TGTGCCAGCAGCTTAATGGGACAGGGAGGTGAAAAACTGTTTTTT
TRBV7-9	.	TRBJ2-7	.	CASSRDGDEQYF	TGTGCCAGCAGCCGAGACGGGGACGAGCAGTACTTC
TRBV4-2	.	TRBJ1-3	.	CASSQEGGGLEGNTIYF	TGTGCCAGCAGCCAAGAGGGTGGGGGGTTAGAAGGAAACACCATATATTTT
TRBV19	.	TRBJ1-1	.	CASTLNTEAFF	TGTGCCAGTACTCTAAACACTGAAGCTTTCTTT
TRBV15	.	TRBJ2-5	.	CATSRPTDYAETQYF	TGTGCCACCAGCAGACCCACGGACTACGCGGAGACCCAGTACTTC
TRBV10-3	.	TRBJ1-1	.	CAISGGQLNTEAFF	TGTGCCATCAGTGGGGGGCAGCTGAACACTGAAGCTTTCTTT
TRBV5-1	.	TRBJ2-1	TRBD2	CASSQSGRAPYNEQFF	TGCGCCAGCAGCCAGAGCGGGAGGGCTCCCTACAATGAGCAGTTCTTC
TRBV9	.	TRBJ2-3	TRBD2	CASSAQTSGDTQYF	TGTGCCAGCAGCGCCCAGACTAGCGGAGATACGCAGTATTTT
TRBV5-4	.	TRBJ2-7	TRBD2	CASSLAGGAYEQYF	TGTGCCAGCAGCTTGGCGGGGGGGGCCTACGAGCAGTACTTC
TRBV7-9	.	TRBJ1-1	.	CASSPRSMNTEAFF	TGTGCCAGCAGCCCGAGATCTATGAACACTGAAGCTTTCTTT
TRBV18	.	TRBJ1-4	.	CASSPTEGGKLFF	TGTGCCAGCTCCCCGACGGAGGGGGGGAAACTGTTTTTT
TRBV5-1	.	TRBJ2-3	.	CASSFSGSGGDYTDTQYF	TGCGCCAGCAGCTTCTCAGGCTCGGGCGGAGACTACACAGATACGCAGTATTTT
TRBV3-1/TRBV3-2	.	TRBJ2-5	TRBD2	CASSRASGRRVIEETQYF	TGTGCCAGCAGCCGAGCTAGCGGGAGAAGGGTTATTGAAGAGACCCAGTACTTC
TRBV9	few	TRBJ2-1	.	CASSVYNEQFF	TGTGCCAGCAGCGTATATAATGAGCAGTTCTTC
TRBV3-1/TRBV3-2	.	TRBJ1-4	.	CASSQVPGEKLFF	TGTGCCAGCAGCCAAGTTCCGGGAGAAAAACTGTTTTTT